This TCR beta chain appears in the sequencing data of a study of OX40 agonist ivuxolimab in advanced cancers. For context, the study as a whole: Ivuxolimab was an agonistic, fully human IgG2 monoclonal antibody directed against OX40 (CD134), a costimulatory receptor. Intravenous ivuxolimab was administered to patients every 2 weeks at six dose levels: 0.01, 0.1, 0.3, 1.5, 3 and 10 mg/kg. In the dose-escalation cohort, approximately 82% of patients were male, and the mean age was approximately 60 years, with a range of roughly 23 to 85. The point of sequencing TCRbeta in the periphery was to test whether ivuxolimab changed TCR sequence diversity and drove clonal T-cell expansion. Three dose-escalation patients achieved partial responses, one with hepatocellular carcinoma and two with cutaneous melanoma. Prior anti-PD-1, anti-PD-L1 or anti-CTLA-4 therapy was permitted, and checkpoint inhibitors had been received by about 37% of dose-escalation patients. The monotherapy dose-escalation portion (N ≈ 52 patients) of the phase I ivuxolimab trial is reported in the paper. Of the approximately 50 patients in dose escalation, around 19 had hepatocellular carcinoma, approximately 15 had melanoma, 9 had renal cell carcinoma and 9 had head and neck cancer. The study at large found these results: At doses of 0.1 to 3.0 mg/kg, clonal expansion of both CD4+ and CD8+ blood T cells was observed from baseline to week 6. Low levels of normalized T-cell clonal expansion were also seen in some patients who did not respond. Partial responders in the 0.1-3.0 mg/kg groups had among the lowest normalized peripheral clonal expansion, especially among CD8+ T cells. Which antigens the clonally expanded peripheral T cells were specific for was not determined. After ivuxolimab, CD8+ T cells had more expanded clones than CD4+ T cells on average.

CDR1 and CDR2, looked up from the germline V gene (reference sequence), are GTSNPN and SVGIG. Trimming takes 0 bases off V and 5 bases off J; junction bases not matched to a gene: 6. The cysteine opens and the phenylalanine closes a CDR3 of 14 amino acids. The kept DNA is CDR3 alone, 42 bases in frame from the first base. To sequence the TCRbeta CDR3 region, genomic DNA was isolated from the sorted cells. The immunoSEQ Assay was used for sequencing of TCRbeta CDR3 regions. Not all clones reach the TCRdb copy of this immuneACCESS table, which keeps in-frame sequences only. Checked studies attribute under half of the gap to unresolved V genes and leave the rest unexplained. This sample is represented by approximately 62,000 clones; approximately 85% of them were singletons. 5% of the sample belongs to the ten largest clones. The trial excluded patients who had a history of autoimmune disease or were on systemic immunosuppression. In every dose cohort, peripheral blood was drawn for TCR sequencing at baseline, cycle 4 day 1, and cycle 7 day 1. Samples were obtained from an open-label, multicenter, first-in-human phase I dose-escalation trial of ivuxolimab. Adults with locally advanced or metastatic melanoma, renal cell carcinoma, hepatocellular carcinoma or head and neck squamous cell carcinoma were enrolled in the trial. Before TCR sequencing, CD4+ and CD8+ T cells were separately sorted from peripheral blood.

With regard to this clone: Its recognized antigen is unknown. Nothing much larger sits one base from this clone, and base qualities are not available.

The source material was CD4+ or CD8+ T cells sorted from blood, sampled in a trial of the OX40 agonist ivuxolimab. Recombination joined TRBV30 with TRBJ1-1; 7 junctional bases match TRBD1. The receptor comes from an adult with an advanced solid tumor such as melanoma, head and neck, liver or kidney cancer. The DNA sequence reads TGTGCCTGGAGTGTACGCCAGGGGGTTACTGAAGCTTTCTTT. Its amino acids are CAWSVRQGVTEAFF.